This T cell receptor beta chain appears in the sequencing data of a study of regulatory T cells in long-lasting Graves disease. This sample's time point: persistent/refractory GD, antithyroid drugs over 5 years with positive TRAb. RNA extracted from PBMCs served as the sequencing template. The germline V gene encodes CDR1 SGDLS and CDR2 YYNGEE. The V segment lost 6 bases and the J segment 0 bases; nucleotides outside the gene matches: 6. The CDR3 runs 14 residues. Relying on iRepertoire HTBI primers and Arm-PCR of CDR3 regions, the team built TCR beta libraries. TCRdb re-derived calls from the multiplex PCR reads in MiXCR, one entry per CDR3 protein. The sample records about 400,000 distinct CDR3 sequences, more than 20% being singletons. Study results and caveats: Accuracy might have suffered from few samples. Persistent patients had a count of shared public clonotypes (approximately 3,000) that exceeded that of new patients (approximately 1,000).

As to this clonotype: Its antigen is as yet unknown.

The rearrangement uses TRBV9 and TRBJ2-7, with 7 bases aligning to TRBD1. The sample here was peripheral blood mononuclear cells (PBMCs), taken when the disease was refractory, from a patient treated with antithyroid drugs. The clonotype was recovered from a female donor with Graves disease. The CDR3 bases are TGTGCCAGCAATCCGGGACAGAGCTCCTACGAGCAGTACTTC. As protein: CASNPGQSSYEQYF.